This record concerns one T cell receptor beta chain sequence. What it binds is unknown. This sample was taken from a study of cytomegalovirus exposure and HLA in healthy donors. General study points: Clonal expansion, a later analysis showed, was greater in HLA-associated TCR beta chains than in equally common others. Later analysis suggested most CMV-associated TCR beta chains were HLA-restricted.

V gave up 2 bases and J gave up 5 bases, with 12 bases separating them. The CDR3 has 14 amino acids. Germline CDR1 SGHVS, CDR2 FQNEAQ. Amplification used 60 Vbeta primers and 13 Jbeta primers. TCRdb's table, derived via immunoSEQ multiplex PCR, lists solely in-frame clones and lacks some. The repertoire table contains some 150,000 clones. The source of this sequence is a man in his forties in good health and CMV-seronegative. The chain has TRBV7-8 and TRBJ1-2; a possible D gene is TRBD1 (6 bases). Sequences were obtained from PBMCs. Here the CDR3 DNA reads TGTGCCAGCAGCTTACAGGGGCAATTATATGGCTACACCTTC. As protein: CASSLQGQLYGYTF.